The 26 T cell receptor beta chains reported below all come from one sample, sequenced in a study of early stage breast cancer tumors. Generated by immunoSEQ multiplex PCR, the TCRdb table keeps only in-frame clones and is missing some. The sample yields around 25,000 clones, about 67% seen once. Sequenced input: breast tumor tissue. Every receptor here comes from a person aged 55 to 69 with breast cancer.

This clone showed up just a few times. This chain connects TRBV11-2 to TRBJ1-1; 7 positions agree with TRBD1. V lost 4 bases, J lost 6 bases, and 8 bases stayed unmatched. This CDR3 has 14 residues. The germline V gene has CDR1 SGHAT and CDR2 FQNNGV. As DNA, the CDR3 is TGTGCCAGCAGCTCGGAACCCACAGGGGCTGAAGCTTTCTTT. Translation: CASSSEPTGAEAFF.

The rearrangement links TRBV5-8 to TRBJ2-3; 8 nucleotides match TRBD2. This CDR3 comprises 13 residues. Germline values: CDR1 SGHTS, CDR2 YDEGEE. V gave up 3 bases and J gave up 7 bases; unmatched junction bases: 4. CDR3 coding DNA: TGTGCCAGCAGCTCCGGCGGGGGGTATACGCAGTATTTT. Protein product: CASSSGGGYTQYF.

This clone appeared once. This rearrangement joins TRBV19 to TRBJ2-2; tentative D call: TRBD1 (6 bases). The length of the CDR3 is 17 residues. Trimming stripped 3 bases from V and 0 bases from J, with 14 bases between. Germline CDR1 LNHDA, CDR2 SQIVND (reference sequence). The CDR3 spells CASSIERTATNTGELFF. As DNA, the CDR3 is TGTGCCAGTAGTATTGAGAGGACAGCCACGAACACCGGGGAGCTGTTTTTT. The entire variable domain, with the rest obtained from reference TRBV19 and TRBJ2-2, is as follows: DGGITQSPKYLFRKEGQNVTLSCEQNLNHDAMYWYRQDPGQGLRLIYYSQIVNDFQKGDIAEGYSVSREKKESFPLTVTSAQKNPTAFYLCASSIERTATNTGELFFGEGSRLTVL.

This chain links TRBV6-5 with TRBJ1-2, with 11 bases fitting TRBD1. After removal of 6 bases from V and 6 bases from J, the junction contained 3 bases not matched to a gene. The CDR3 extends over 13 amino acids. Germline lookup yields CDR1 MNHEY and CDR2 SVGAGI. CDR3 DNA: TGTGCCAGCAGAAGGGACAGGGGGAATGGCTACACCTTC. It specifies CASRRDRGNGYTF.

The CDR3 bases are TGTGCCAGCAGCTTGTCTGCAGGGAGGAAGACCCAGTACTTC. It translates to CASSLSAGRKTQYF. This chain links TRBV5-4 with TRBJ2-5, with D perhaps matching TRBD2 (6 bases). Per the germline V gene, CDR1 is SGHNT and CDR2 is YYREEE (reference sequence). Trimming cost V 1 base and J 6 bases, with 13 bases left between them. The CDR3 has 14 residues.

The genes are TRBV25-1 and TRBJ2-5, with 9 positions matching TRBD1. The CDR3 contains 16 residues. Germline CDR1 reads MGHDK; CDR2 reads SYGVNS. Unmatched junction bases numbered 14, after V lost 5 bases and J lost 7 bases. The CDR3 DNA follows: TGTGCCAGCAGTCCCTTCTCCGGGACAGGGTCTGTGACCCAGTACTTC. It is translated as CASSPFSGTGSVTQYF. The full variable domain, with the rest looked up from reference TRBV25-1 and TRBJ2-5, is EADIYQTPRYLVIGTGKKITLECSQTMGHDKMYWYQQDPGMELHLIHYSYGVNSTEKGDLSSESTVSRIRTEHFPLTLESARPSHTSQYLCASSPFSGTGSVTQYFGPGTRLLVL.

The CDR3 bases are TGTGCCAGTAGTTCGTTTTGGCACTCGGGAATAGGGAATCAGCCCCAGCATTTT. Protein product: CASSSFWHSGIGNQPQHF. This chain joins TRBV19 and TRBJ1-5; D is undetermined. The V end was cut by 5 bases, the J end by 4 bases, with 24 bases between. The CDR3 contains 18 residues. Germline-derived CDR1 and CDR2 are LNHDA and SQIVND (reference sequence).

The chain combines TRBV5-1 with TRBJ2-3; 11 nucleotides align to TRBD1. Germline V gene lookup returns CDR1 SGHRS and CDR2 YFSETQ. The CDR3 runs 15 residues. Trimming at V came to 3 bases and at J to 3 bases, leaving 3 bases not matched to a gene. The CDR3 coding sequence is TGCGCCAGCAGCTCGGGACAGGGGGGGACAGATACGCAGTATTTT. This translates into CASSSGQGGTDTQYF.

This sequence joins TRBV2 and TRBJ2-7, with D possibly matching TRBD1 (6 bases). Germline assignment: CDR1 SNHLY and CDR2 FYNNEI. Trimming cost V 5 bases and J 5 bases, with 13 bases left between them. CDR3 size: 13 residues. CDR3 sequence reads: CASSSDSFNEQYF. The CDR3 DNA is TGTGCCAGCAGTTCGGACAGTTTCAACGAGCAGTACTTC.

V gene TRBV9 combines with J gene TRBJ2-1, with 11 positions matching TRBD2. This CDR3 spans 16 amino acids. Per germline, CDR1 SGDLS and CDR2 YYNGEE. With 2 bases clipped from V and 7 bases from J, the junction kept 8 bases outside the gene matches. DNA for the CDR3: TGTGCCAGCAGCGTTCACGGGACTAGCGGTTATAATGAGCAGTTCTTC. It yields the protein CASSVHGTSGYNEQFF.

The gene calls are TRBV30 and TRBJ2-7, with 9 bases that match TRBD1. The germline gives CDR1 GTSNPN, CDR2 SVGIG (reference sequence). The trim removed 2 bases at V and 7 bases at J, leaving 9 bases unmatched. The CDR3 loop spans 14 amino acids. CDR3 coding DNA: TGTGCCTGGAGTCCGGGACAGGGAGGGTGGGAGCAGTACTTC. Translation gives CAWSPGQGGWEQYF. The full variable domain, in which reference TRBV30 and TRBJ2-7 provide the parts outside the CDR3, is SQTIHQWPATLVQPVGSPLSLECTVEGTSNPNLYWYRQAAGRGLQLLFYSVGIGQISSEVPQNLSASRPQDRQFILSSKKLLLSDSGFYLCAWSPGQGGWEQYFGPGTRLTVT.

Here the CDR3 reads CASSLTGQQEAFF. In DNA, the CDR3 is TGTGCCAGTAGTCTAACCGGACAGCAAGAAGCTTTCTTT. The chain joins TRBV19 to TRBJ1-1; D is possibly TRBD1 (6 bases). CDR1 is LNHDA and CDR2 is SQIVND in the germline V gene (reference sequence). Trimming left V 5 bases short and J 8 bases short, with 15 bases between. The CDR3 extends over 13 amino acids.

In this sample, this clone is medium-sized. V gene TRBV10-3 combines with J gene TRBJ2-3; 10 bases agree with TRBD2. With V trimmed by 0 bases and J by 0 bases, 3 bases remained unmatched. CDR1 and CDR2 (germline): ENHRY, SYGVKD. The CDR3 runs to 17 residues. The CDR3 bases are TGTGCCATCAGTGAGTCGGGACTAGCGTTAAGCACAGATACGCAGTATTTT. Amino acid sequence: CAISESGLALSTDTQYF.

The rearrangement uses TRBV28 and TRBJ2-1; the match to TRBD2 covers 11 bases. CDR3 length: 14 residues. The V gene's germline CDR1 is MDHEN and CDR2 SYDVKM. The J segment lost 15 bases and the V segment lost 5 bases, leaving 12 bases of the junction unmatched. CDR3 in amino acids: CASSQGLAGRSTFF. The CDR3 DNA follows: TGTGCCAGCAGTCAAGGACTAGCGGGTAGATCGACGTTCTTC.

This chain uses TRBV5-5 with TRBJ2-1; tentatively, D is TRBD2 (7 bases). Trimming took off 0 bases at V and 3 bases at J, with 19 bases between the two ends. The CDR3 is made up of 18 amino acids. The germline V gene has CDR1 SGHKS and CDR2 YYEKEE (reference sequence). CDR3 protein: CASSLGSGTNRLYNEQFF. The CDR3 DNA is TGTGCCAGCAGCTTGGGGAGCGGGACAAACCGACTCTACAATGAGCAGTTCTTC.

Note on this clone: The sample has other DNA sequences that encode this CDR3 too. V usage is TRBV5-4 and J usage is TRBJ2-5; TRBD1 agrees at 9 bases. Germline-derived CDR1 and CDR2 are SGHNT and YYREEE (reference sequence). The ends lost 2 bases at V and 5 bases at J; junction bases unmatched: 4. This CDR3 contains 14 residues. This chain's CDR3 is CASSLQGAQETQYF. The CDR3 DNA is TGTGCCAGCAGCTTACAGGGGGCTCAGGAGACCCAGTACTTC.

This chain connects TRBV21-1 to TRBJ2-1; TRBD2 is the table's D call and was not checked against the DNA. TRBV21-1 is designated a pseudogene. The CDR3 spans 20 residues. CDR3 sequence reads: CASSAGGGNLERGPYNEQFF. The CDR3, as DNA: TGTGCCAGCAGCGCGGGAGGGGGTAATCTTGAGCGGGGCCCCTACAATGAGCAGTTCTTC.

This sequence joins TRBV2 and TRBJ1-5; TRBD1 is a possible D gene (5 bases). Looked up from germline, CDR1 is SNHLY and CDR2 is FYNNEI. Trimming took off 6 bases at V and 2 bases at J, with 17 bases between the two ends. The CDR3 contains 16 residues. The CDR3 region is CASRENGGGGNQPQHF. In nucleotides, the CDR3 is TGTGCCAGCAGGGAAAACGGGGGAGGGGGCAATCAGCCCCAGCATTTT.

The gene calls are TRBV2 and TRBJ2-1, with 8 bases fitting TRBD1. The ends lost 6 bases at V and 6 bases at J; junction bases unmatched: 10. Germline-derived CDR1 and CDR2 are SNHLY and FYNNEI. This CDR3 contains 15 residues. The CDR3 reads CASSGQGLTGNEQFF. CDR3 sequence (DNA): TGTGCCAGCAGCGGACAGGGCCTGACGGGCAATGAGCAGTTCTTC.

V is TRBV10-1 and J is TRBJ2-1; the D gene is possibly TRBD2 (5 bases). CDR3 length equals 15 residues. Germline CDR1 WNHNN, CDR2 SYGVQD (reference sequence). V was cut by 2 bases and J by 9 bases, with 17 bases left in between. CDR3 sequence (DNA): TGCGCCAGCAGTGAGGGTTCCCGATGGGAGATTGAGCAGTTCTTC. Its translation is CASSEGSRWEIEQFF.

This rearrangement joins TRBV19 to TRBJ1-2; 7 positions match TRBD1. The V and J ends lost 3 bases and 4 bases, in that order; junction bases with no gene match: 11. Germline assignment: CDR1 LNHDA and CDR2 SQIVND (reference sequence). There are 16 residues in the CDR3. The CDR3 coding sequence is TGTGCCAGTAGTATTCTCCCCCCGACAGGGCTCTATGGCTACACCTTC. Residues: CASSILPPTGLYGYTF.

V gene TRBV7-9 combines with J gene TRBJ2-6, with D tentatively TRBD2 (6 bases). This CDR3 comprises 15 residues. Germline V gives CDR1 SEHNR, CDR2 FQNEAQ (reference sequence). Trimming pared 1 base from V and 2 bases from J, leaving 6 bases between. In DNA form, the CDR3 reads TGTGCCAGCAGCTTAGGCGGGGCTGGGGCCAACGTCCTGACTTTC. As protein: CASSLGGAGANVLTF.

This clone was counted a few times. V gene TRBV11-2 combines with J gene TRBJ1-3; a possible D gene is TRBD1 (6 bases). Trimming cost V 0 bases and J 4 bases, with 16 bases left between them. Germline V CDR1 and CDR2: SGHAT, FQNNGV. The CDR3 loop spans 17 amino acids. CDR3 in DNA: TGTGCCAGCAGCTTAGAATTGGGGGCCTTGGGGGGAAACACCATATATTTT. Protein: CASSLELGALGGNTIYF.

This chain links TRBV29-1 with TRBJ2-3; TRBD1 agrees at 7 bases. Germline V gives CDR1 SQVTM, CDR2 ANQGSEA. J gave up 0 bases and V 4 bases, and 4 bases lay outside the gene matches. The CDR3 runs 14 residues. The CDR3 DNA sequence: TGCAGCGTTGTATCGGGACAGAGCACAGATACGCAGTATTTT. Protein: CSVVSGQSTDTQYF.

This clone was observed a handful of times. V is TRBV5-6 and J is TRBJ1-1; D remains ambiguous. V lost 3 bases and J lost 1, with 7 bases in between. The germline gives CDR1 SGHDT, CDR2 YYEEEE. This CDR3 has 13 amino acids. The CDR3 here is CASSSPGNTEAFF. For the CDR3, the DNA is TGTGCCAGCAGCTCCCCGGGGAACACTGAAGCTTTCTTT.

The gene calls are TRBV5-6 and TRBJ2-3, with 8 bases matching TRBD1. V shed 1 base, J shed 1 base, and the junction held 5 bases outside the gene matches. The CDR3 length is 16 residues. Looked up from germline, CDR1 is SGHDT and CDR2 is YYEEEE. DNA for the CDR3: TGTGCCAGCAGCTTGATAGGGGGACAGGGCACAGATACGCAGTATTTT. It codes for CASSLIGGQGTDTQYF.